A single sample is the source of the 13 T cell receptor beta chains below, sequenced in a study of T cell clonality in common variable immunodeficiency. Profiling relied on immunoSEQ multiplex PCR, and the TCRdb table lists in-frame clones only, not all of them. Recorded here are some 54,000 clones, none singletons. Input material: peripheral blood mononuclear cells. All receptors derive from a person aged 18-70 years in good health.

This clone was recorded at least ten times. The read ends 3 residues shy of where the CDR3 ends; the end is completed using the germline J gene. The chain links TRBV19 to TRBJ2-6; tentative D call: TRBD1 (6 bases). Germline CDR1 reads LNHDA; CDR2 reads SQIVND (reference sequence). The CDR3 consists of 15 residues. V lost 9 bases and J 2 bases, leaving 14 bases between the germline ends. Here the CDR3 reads CASRAQGPGANVLTF. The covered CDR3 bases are TGTGCCAGCAGGGCGCAGGGGCCTGGGGCCAACGTC.

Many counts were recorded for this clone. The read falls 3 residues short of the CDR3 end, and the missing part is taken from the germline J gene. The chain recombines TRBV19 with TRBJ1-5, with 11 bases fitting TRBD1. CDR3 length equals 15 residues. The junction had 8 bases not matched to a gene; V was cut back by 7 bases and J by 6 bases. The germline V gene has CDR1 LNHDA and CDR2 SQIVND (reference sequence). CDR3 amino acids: CASTRTGGAFQPQHF. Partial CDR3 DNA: TGTGCCAGTACCAGGACAGGGGGCGCTTTTCAGCCC.

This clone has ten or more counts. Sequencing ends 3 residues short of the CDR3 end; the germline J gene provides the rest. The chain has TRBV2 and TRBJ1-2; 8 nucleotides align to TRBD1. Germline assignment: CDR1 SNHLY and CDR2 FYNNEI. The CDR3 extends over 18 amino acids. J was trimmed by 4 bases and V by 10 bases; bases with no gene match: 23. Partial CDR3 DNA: TGTGCCACCGGACCGTTGGGGGGTAACAGGGGGGAAAGCTATGGC. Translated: CATGPLGGNRGESYG. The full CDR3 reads CATGPLGGNRGESYGYTF.

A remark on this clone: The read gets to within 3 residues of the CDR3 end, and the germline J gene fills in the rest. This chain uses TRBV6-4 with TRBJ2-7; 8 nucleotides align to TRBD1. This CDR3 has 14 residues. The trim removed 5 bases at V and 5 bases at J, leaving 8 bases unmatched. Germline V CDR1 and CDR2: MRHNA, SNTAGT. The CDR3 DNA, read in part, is TGTGCCAGCAGTCGGTCCCCGGACAGGGACGAG. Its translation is CASSRSPDRDE. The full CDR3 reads CASSRSPDRDEQYF.

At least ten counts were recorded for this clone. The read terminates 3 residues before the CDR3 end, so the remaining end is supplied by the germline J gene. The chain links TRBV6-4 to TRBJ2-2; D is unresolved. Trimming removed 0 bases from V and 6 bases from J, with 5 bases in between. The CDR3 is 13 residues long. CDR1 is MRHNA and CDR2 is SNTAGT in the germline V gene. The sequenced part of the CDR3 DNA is TGTGCCAGCAGTGACTCAGGGTCCGGGGAG. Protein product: CASSDSGSGE. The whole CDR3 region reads CASSDSGSGELFF.

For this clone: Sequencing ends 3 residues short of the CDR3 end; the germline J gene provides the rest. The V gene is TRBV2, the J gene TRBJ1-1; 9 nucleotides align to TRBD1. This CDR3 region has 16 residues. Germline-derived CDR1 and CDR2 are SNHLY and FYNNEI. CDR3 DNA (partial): TGTGCCAGCAGACTCCAACCCGGGACAGGGACGAAGCGG. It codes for CASRLQPGTGTKR. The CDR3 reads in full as CASRLQPGTGTKRAFF.

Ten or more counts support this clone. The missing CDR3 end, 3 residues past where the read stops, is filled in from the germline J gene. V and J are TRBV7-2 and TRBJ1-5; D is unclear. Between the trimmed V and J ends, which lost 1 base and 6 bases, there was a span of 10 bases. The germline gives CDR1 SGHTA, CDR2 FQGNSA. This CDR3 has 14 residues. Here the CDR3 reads CASSLGQSSQPQHF. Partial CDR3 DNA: TGTGCCAGCAGCTTAGGTCAGAGTTCTCAGCCC.

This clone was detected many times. The DNA read from the CDR3 is TGTGCCATCAGCGAACGCGTTGGGACC. Translation: CAISERVGT. The complete CDR3 reads CAISERVGTQYF. V usage is TRBV10-3 and J usage is TRBJ2-5; D is unresolved. Read data end 3 residues before the CDR3 end; the end is taken from the germline J gene. Germline V gives CDR1 ENHRY, CDR2 SYGVKD. V lost 6 bases and J 7 bases, leaving 12 bases between the germline ends. CDR3 length: 12 residues.

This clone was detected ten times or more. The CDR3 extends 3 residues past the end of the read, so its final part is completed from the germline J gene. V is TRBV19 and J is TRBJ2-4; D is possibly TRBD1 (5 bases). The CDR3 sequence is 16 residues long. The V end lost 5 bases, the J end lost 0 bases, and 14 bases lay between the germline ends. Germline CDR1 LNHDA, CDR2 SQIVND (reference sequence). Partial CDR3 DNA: TGTGCCAGTAGTGGTCAGGGAAGCTTAGCCAAAAACATT. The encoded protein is CASSGQGSLAKNI. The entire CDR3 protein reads CASSGQGSLAKNIQYF.

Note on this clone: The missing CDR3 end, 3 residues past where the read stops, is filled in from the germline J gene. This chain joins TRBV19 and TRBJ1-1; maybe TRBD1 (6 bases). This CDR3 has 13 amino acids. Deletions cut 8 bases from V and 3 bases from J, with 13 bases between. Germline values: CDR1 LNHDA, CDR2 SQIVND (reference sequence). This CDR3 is CASLNREHTEAFF. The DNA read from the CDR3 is TGTGCCAGTCTCAACAGGGAGCACACTGAA.

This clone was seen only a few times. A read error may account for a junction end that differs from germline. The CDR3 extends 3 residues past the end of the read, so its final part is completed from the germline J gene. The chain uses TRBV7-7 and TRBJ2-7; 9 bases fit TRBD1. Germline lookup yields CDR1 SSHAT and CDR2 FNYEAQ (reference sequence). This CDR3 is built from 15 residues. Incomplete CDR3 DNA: TGTGCTAGCAGTACCGGGACAGGGTTGGGCTACGAG. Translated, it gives CASSTGTGLGYE. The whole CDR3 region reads CASSTGTGLGYEQYF.

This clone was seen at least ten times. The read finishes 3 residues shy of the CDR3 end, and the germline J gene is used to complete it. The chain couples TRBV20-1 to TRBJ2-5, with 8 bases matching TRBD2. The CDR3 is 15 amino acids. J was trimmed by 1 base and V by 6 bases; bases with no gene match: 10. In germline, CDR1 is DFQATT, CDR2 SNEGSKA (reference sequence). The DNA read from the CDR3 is TGCAGTGCCAGCCCTCGCGGGGGGATCCAAGAGACC. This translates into CSASPRGGIQET. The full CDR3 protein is CSASPRGGIQETQYF.

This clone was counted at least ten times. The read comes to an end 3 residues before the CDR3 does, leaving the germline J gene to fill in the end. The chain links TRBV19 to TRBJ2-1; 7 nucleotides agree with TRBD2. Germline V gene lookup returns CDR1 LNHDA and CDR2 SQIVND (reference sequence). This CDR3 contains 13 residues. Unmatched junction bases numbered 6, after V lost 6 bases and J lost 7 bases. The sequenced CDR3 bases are TGTGCCAGTAGGGAACTAGCGAATAATGAG. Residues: CASRELANNE. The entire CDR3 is CASRELANNEQFF. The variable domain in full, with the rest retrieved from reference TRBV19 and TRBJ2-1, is DGGITQSPKYLFRKEGQNVTLSCEQNLNHDAMYWYRQDPGQGLRLIYYSQIVNDFQKGDIAEGYSVSREKKESFPLTVTSAQKNPTAFYLCASRELANNEQFFGPGTRLTVL.